This T cell receptor beta chain is drawn from a study of blood T cell repertoires in COVID-19. In the study overall: The samples span acute and convalescent COVID-19 from the United States, Italy and Spain. PBMCs, B-cell-depleted T cells, or T cells were the source of the cDNA or gDNA that made up the material.

CDR3 length: 14 amino acids. Authors' data handling: Reference gene primer amplification in the assay estimated nucleated cell counts. Clones were read by immunoSEQ multiplex PCR, and TCRdb kept only the in-frame ones, dropping some. V and J calls and clone size come straight from that table; D and trimming were deduced from the DNA. The sample yields tens of thousands of clones, approximately 82% seen once. This receptor was taken from a man in his sixties with acute or convalescent COVID-19. The sample consisted of peripheral blood. The chain joins TRBV21-1 to TRBJ1-3; the DNA was not compared with TRBD1, the D call given in the table. TRBV21-1 is a known pseudogene. The CDR3 here is CASSGGNSGNTIYF. The CDR3 DNA reads as TGTGCCAGCTCAGGGGGAAACTCTGGAAACACCATATATTTT.